A selection of T cell receptor beta chains follows, all from one sample in a study of radiotherapy plus CTLA-4 blockade in lung cancer. Profiled with immunoSEQ multiplex PCR; TCRdb holds only in-frame clones, not every one. This sample has about 88,000 clones, with roughly 70% found just once. Material: peripheral blood, obtained from a patient treated with radiotherapy plus ipilimumab. These receptors all come from a human donor with non-small cell lung cancer that progressed on radiotherapy plus ipilimumab. Both conserved end residues are part of each CDR3. A D gene is named only where the DNA matches it firmly. The size field is filled for only some rows; it gives once, few, many or a size class.

size,D,J,length,V,DNA,CDR3
-,-,TRBJ2-7,11,TRBV5-1,TGCGCCAGCAGCGACTCCTACGAGCAGTACTTC,CASSDSYEQYF
many,-,TRBJ1-2,13,TRBV9,TGTGCCAGCAGCGTAGGTGGTGACTATGGCTACACCTTC,CASSVGGDYGYTF
-,-,TRBJ1-6,12,TRBV30,TGTGCCTGGACAGGGTATAATTCACCCCTCCACTTT,CAWTGYNSPLHF
-,TRBD1,TRBJ2-3,16,TRBV7-7,TGTGCTAGCAGCCCGGATAGGGACAGGGAGGCAGATACGCAGTATTTT,CASSPDRDREADTQYF
-,-,TRBJ2-7,15,TRBV28,TGTGCCAGCAGCCCAGGACCTCAAGGGATCTACGAGCAGTACTTC,CASSPGPQGIYEQYF
-,-,TRBJ2-5,16,TRBV5-4,TGTGCCAGCAGCGGGGGGGCTGGAAGCGTCCAAGAGACCCAGTACTTC,CASSGGAGSVQETQYF
few,-,TRBJ1-2,15,TRBV10-2,TGCGCCAGCAGTGAGTTTGAGGGTTGGACCTATGGCTACACCTTC,CASSEFEGWTYGYTF
once,-,TRBJ2-2,17,TRBV5-4,TGTGCCAGCAGCTTGGGTGGGGCCGGAGGAGCCACCGGGGAGCTGTTTTTT,CASSLGGAGGATGELFF
-,-,TRBJ2-7,13,TRBV10-3,TGTGCCATCAGTGAGGATTGGGCCTACGAGCAGTACTTC,CAISEDWAYEQYF
-,-,TRBJ1-3,13,TRBV11-2,TGTGCCAGCAGCCCGGTAGAGGGGAGGCCAAGCCTATTT,CASSPVEGRPSLF
-,-,TRBJ1-1,13,TRBV5-5,TGTGCCAGCAGCTGGGGGCCGAACACTGAAGCTTTCTTT,CASSWGPNTEAFF
-,TRBD2,TRBJ2-7,13,TRBV19,TGTGCCAGTAGTAGGGGACTAGCGTTCGAGCAGTACTTC,CASSRGLAFEQYF
-,-,TRBJ1-1,14,TRBV7-9,TGTGCCAGCAGCTTCCTGACAGGCTCTCGGGAAGCTTTCTTT,CASSFLTGSREAFF
-,-,TRBJ1-1,12,TRBV28,TGTGCCAGCAGTTTAGGGGCGGGGGCAGCTTTCTTT,CASSLGAGAAFF
once,TRBD1,TRBJ1-1,15,TRBV28,TGTGCCAGCAGTTCTGACAGGGGGGTTGGCACTGAAGCTTTCTTT,CASSSDRGVGTEAFF
-,-,TRBJ2-6,15,TRBV7-8,TGTGCCAGCAGGCATACAGGGTCCGGGGCCAACGTCCTGACTTTC,CASRHTGSGANVLTF
-,-,TRBJ1-2,17,TRBV5-5,TGTGCCAGCAGCTTGGGGTTTGTAGCGGCAGCTAACTATGGCTACACCTTC,CASSLGFVAAANYGYTF
many,TRBD2,TRBJ2-7,15,TRBV27,TGTGCCAGCAGTTTTTCTGGGCGGGAGGGGTACGAGCAGTACTTC,CASSFSGREGYEQYF
-,-,TRBJ2-7,16,TRBV28,TGTGCCAGCAGTTTATATGGAACGGGCAGCTCCTACGAGCAGTACTTC,CASSLYGTGSSYEQYF
once,TRBD1,TRBJ1-1,15,TRBV13,TGTGCCAGCAGCACCCTACAGGGGGCGAGGGATGAAGCTTTCTTT,CASSTLQGARDEAFF
-,-,TRBJ1-2,12,TRBV7-9,TGTGCCAGCAGCTTAGAGGCAGGTGGCTACACCTTC,CASSLEAGGYTF
-,-,TRBJ2-1,14,TRBV4-1,TGCGCCAGCAGCCGACTAGGTACTAACAATGAGCAGTTCTTC,CASSRLGTNNEQFF
few,TRBD1,TRBJ1-1,15,TRBV6-6,TGTGCCAGCAGTCAGACGGGACAGGGGACAGGGGAAGCTTTCTTT,CASSQTGQGTGEAFF
once,TRBD1,TRBJ2-7,16,TRBV5-1,TGCGCCAGCAGCTTGGATCGGCAGGGGGCGGCCCACGAGCAGTACTTC,CASSLDRQGAAHEQYF
-,-,TRBJ2-3,18,TRBV4-3,TGCGCCAGCAGCCAAGATCTGGCGCGGGGTGAAAGCACAGATACGCAGTATTTT,CASSQDLARGESTDTQYF
-,TRBD2,TRBJ2-7,14,TRBV6-5,TGTGCCAGCATGGATGCGACTAGCGCCTACGAGCAGTACTTC,CASMDATSAYEQYF
once,-,TRBJ1-1,12,TRBV13,TGTGCCAGCAGCAGAGGGCGTGGTGAAGCTTTCTTT,CASSRGRGEAFF
-,-,TRBJ1-1,17,TRBV6-1,TGTGCCAGCAGTGAACAGTGGGACTACGACATGAACACTGAAGCTTTCTTT,CASSEQWDYDMNTEAFF
-,-,TRBJ2-7,14,TRBV5-1,TGCGCCAGCAGCATAGGGAGCGACTCCTACGAGCAGTACTTC,CASSIGSDSYEQYF
few,TRBD2,TRBJ2-7,15,TRBV6-1,TGTGCCAGCAGCCCCGGGACTAGCGGTAACTACGAGCAGTACTTC,CASSPGTSGNYEQYF
-,TRBD2,TRBJ2-1,14,TRBV29-1,TGCAGCGTTGAACCGGGCGGGAGGGGCAATGAGCAGTTCTTC,CSVEPGGRGNEQFF
-,TRBD2,TRBJ2-5,13,TRBV27,TGTGCCAGCAAACGAGCGGGAAAAGAGACCCAGTACTTC,CASKRAGKETQYF
few,-,TRBJ2-5,15,TRBV5-4,TGTGCCAGCAGCTTGAAAGGGGGCGGGGAGGAGACCCAGTACTTC,CASSLKGGGEETQYF
-,-,TRBJ1-2,15,TRBV4-2,TGTGCCAGCAGCCAAGGCCGGGCGCATGGGGATGGCTACACCTTC,CASSQGRAHGDGYTF
few,-,TRBJ2-1,13,TRBV5-5,TGTGCCAGCAGCTCACACGGGGACAATGAGCAGTTCTTC,CASSSHGDNEQFF
once,-,TRBJ1-5,16,TRBV6-1,TGTGCCAGCAGTGAAGCGGGAGGAATTCGCAATCAGCCCCAGCATTTT,CASSEAGGIRNQPQHF
-,TRBD1,TRBJ1-1,13,TRBV29-1,TGCAGCGTCCGGGACAGGGGTTTAGCTGAAGCTTTCTTT,CSVRDRGLAEAFF
-,-,TRBJ1-2,13,TRBV6-5,TGTGCCAGCGCTTCGACAGAATGGTATGGCTACACCTTC,CASASTEWYGYTF
-,-,TRBJ2-3,13,TRBV28,TGTGCCAGCAGTTTACTCGGACAGTATACGCAGTATTTT,CASSLLGQYTQYF
-,-,TRBJ2-1,14,TRBV28,TGTGCCAGCAGCAAAGAGGGGGGGCTCGATGAGCAGTTCTTC,CASSKEGGLDEQFF
-,TRBD2,TRBJ2-2,18,TRBV4-3,TGCGCCAGCAGCCAGGGGTTTAGCGGGGGCGGGCACACCGGGGAGCTGTTTTTT,CASSQGFSGGGHTGELFF
-,TRBD2,TRBJ2-1,13,TRBV7-2,TGTGCCAGCAGGGCTAGCGGGACTCTGGAGCAGTTCTTC,CASRASGTLEQFF
few,TRBD1,TRBJ1-1,14,TRBV10-3,TGTGCCATCATGGGACAGGAGGTGGGCACTGAAGCTTTCTTT,CAIMGQEVGTEAFF
-,TRBD2,TRBJ2-3,18,TRBV2,TGTGCCAGCAGTGAAGGTCGGCTAGCGGGGGTCCGCACAGATACGCAGTATTTT,CASSEGRLAGVRTDTQYF
few,-,TRBJ1-3,15,TRBV19,TGTGCCAGTAGTATAGGAAGCAACTCTGGAAACACCATATATTTT,CASSIGSNSGNTIYF
few,-,TRBJ2-7,11,TRBV27,TGTGCCAGCAGATCCTCCTACGAGCAGTACTTC,CASRSSYEQYF
-,TRBD2,TRBJ2-1,17,TRBV27,TGTGCCAGCAGTTTCTTCATAGCGGGAGGGAGTGCCAATGAGCAGTTCTTC,CASSFFIAGGSANEQFF
-,TRBD2,TRBJ2-1,15,TRBV9,TGTGCCAGCAGCGCAGCCGGGACTAGCGTCAATGAGCAGTTCTTC,CASSAAGTSVNEQFF
few,-,TRBJ1-3,16,TRBV19,TGTGCCAGTAGTACCCTTGGGACTTCCTCTGGAAACACCATATATTTT,CASSTLGTSSGNTIYF
few,-,TRBJ2-7,15,TRBV28,TGTGCCAGCAGCCCCCACCATAATCCGACGGGGGAGCAGTACTTC,CASSPHHNPTGEQYF
few,-,TRBJ2-7,12,TRBV7-2,TGTGCCAGCAACTCCTGGGACTACGAGCAGTACTTC,CASNSWDYEQYF
-,-,TRBJ2-3,12,TRBV7-8,TGTGCCAGCAGCTTAGGGGCGGGTACGCAGTATTTT,CASSLGAGTQYF
once,-,TRBJ2-5,13,TRBV29-1,TGCAGCGTTGCCGGTGCCACCCAAGAGACCCAGTACTTC,CSVAGATQETQYF